A selection of T cell receptor beta chains follows, all from one sample in a study of shared clonotypes between healthy human individuals. Sequencing was performed with immunoSEQ multiplex PCR; in TCRdb, only in-frame clones are kept and a portion is missing. Altogether some 1 million clones are present, about 74% being singletons, with the ten largest covering approximately 1.5%. Sequencing was performed on memory CD4+ T cells sorted from blood. The source is a man aged 18 to 35 in good health. The CDR3 runs from the conserved cysteine through the conserved F or W. Each record gives: D gene, V gene, clone size, J gene, CDR3 DNA, CDR3 protein. A D gene is named only where the DNA matches it firmly. Clone size, where shown, is once, few, many, or a class for clones that have expanded.

>.|TRBV6-6|few|TRBJ1-2
TGTGCCACCCAAGACACCCCCCGCTACACCTTC
CATQDTPRYTF
>.|TRBV6-5|.|TRBJ2-3
TGTGCCAGCAGCCGCGATCCCGATACGCAGTATTTT
CASSRDPDTQYF
>.|TRBV19|few|TRBJ1-2
TGTGCCAGTAGTATCATGTCTAACTATGGCTACACCTTC
CASSIMSNYGYTF
>.|TRBV6-5|.|TRBJ2-7
TGTGCCAGCAGTTACGGATCGACAGACTACGAGCAGTACTTC
CASSYGSTDYEQYF
>.|TRBV6-5|.|TRBJ1-4
TGTGCCAGCGGTTGGGCACGGGGGGAAAAACTGTTTTTT
CASGWARGEKLFF
>.|TRBV28|.|TRBJ1-4
TGTGCCAGCAGTTTCCGGGAAAAACTGTTTTTT
CASSFREKLFF
>.|TRBV7-3|.|TRBJ2-1
TGTGCCAGCAGGGTAGCGGCGTACAATGAGCAGTTCTTC
CASRVAAYNEQFF
>.|TRBV2|.|TRBJ2-2
TGTGCCAGCAGTGGGGGGACTCAGAACACCGGGGAGCTGTTTTTT
CASSGGTQNTGELFF
>.|TRBV7-3|.|TRBJ2-5
TGTGCCAGCAGCCAAGTCGTGGGAGAGACCCAGTACTTC
CASSQVVGETQYF
>TRBD2|TRBV5-1|.|TRBJ2-2
TGCGCCAGCAGCAAATCCGGGACTAGCGGGAGCGGGGAGCTGTTTTTT
CASSKSGTSGSGELFF
>TRBD1|TRBV5-1|few|TRBJ2-2
TGCGCCAGCAGCTCGGGACAGGTGAACGGGGAGCTGTTTTTT
CASSSGQVNGELFF
>TRBD1|TRBV9|.|TRBJ1-2
TGTGCCAGCAGCCCCCGGGACAGGAACTATGGCTACACCTTC
CASSPRDRNYGYTF
>.|TRBV6-1|many|TRBJ2-1
TGTGCCAGCAGTGAACGGAGGGGGGGAAGGGGTGAGCAGTTCTTC
CASSERRGGRGEQFF
>.|TRBV30|.|TRBJ1-3
TGTGCCTGGAGTGTAACGCAGGGTGTAAACACCATATATTTT
CAWSVTQGVNTIYF
>.|TRBV7-9|.|TRBJ1-5
TGTGCCAGCAGCCGGGACATTAGCAATCAGCCCCAGCATTTT
CASSRDISNQPQHF